The 5 T cell receptor beta chains listed next were all sequenced from one sample in a study of blood T cell repertoires in COVID-19. Clones were read by immunoSEQ multiplex PCR, and TCRdb kept only the in-frame ones, dropping some. The sample consists of some 350,000 clones, about nine tenths of them appearing once. Sequenced material: peripheral blood. Receptors were obtained from a woman in her sixties or seventies with COVID-19, enrolled during active disease.

With respect to this clone: The same CDR3 is also encoded by other DNA sequences in this sample. This chain connects TRBV4-3 to TRBJ1-1, with D perhaps matching TRBD1 (5 bases). V dropped 1 base and J dropped 3 bases, with 9 bases sitting between them. CDR3 size: 14 residues. From germline, CDR1 is LGHNA and CDR2 YSLEER. CDR3 sequence (DNA): TGCGCCAGCAGCCAAGGGACGGGGGACACTGAAGCTTTCTTT. It codes for CASSQGTGDTEAFF.

The chain uses TRBV9 and TRBJ2-5; possible D gene TRBD1, 6 bases. The length of the CDR3 is 13 residues. Trimming took 3 bases from V and 7 from J, leaving 13 bases between them. Germline CDR1 SGDLS, CDR2 YYNGEE. Here the CDR3 reads CASSAEGVGTQYF. The CDR3, as DNA: TGTGCCAGCAGCGCTGAGGGGGTGGGGACCCAGTACTTC. The full variable domain, completed using reference TRBV9 and TRBJ2-5, is DSGVTQTPKHLITATGQRVTLRCSPRSGDLSVYWYQQSLDQGLQFLIQYYNGEERAKGNILERFSAQQFPDLHSELNLSSLELGDSALYFCASSAEGVGTQYFGPGTRLLVL.

The chain carries TRBV7-9 and TRBJ1-3, with 7 bases lining up with TRBD1. V shed 11 bases, J shed 0 bases, and the junction held 16 bases outside the gene matches. CDR3 length: 17 residues. Germline CDR1 is SEHNR and CDR2 is FQNEAQ (reference sequence). The CDR3 DNA reads TGTGCCGGCCGACTCGACAGGGCTCTTAACTCTGGAAACACCATATATTTT. Amino acid sequence: CAGRLDRALNSGNTIYF.

This clone was seen more than once but under ten times. J is TRBJ2-7 and V is TRBV7-3; 7 bases are shared with TRBD1. Trimming at V came to 4 bases and at J to 7 bases, leaving 7 bases not matched to a gene. The CDR3 contains 13 residues. Germline V lookup: CDR1 SGHTA, CDR2 FQGTGA. CDR3: CASSSRQGGEQYF. The CDR3 nucleotides are TGTGCCAGCAGCTCCCGACAGGGCGGAGAGCAGTACTTC.

This chain joins TRBV3-1 (or the pseudogene TRBV3-2) and TRBJ1-1; 12 nucleotides agree with TRBD1. J lost 3 bases, V lost 1 base, and 18 bases had no gene match. Germline CDR1 is LGHDT and CDR2 is YNNKEL (reference sequence). This CDR3 comprises 21 residues. CDR3 region: CASSQVSGTPGQGASDTEAFF. The CDR3, as DNA: TGTGCCAGCAGCCAAGTAAGTGGGACCCCGGGACAGGGGGCTTCTGACACTGAAGCTTTCTTT.